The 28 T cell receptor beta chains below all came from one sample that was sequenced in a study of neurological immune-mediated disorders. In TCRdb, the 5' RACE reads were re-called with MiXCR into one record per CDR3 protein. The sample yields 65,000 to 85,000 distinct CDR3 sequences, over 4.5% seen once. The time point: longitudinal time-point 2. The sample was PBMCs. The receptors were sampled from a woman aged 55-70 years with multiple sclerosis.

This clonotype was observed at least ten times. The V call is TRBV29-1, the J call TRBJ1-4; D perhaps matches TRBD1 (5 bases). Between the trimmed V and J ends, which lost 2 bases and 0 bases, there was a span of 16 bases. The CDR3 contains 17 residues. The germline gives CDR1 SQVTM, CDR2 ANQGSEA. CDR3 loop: CSVESGASHATNEKLFF. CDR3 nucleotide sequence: TGCAGCGTTGAATCTGGGGCAAGTCACGCAACTAATGAAAAACTGTTTTTT.

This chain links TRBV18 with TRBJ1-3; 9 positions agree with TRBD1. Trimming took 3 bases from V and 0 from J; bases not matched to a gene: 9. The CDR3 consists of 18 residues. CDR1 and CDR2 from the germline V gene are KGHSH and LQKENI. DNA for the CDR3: TGTGCCAGCTCACCGACGGGACAGGGAATCAGCTCTGGAAACACCATATATTTT. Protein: CASSPTGQGISSGNTIYF.

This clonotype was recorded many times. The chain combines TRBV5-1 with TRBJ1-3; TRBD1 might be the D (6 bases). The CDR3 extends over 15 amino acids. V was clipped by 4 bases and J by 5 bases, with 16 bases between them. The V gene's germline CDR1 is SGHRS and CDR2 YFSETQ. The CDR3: CASSQDSAGRNTIYF. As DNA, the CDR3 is TGCGCCAGCAGCCAGGACAGCGCGGGTCGAAACACCATATATTTT.

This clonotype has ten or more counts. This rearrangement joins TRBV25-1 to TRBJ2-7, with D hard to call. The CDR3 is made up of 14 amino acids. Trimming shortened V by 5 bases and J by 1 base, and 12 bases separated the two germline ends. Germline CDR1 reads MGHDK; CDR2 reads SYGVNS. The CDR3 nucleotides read TGTGCCAGCAGTTTAGGATTCTTATCCTACGAGCAGTACTTC. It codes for CASSLGFLSYEQYF.

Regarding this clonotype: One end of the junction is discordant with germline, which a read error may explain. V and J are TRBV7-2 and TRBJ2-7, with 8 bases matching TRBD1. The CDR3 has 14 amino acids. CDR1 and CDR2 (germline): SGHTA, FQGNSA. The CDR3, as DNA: TGTGTCAGCAGCCAAGGACAGGGTCAGTACGAGCAGTACTTC. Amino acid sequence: CVSSQGQGQYEQYF. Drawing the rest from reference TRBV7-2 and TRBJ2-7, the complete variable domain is GAGVSQSPSNKVTEKGKDVELRCDPISGHTALYWYRQSLGQGLEFLIYFQGNSAPDKSGLPSDRFSAERTGGSVSTLTIQRTQQEDSAVYLCVSSQGQGQYEQYFGPGTRLTVT.

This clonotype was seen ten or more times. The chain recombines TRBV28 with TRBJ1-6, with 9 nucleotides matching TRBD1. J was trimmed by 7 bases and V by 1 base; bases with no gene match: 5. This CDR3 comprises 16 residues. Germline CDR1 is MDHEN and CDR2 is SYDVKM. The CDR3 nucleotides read TGTGCCAGCAGTTTATCCGGGACAGGGTTGAATTCACCCCTCCACTTT. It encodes CASSLSGTGLNSPLHF.

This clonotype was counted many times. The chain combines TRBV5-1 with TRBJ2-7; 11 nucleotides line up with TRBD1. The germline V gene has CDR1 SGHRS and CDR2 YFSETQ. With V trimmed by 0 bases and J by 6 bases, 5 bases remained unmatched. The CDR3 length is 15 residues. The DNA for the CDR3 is TGCGCCAGCAGCTTGGTAACCGGGACAGGGGGCGAGCAGTACTTC. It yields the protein CASSLVTGTGGEQYF.

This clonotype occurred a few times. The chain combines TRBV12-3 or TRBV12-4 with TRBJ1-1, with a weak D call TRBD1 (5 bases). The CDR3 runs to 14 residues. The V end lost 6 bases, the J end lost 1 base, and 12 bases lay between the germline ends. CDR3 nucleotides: TGTGCCAGCAGCCCAGGGTTGGCGAACACTGAAGCTTTCTTT. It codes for CASSPGLANTEAFF.

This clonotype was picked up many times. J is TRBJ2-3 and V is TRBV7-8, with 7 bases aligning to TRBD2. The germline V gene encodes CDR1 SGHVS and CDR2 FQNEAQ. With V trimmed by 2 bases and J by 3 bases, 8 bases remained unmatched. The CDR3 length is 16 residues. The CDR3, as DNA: TGTGCCAGCAGCTTACTCTGGGAGGGAGGAACAGATACGCAGTATTTT. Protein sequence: CASSLLWEGGTDTQYF.

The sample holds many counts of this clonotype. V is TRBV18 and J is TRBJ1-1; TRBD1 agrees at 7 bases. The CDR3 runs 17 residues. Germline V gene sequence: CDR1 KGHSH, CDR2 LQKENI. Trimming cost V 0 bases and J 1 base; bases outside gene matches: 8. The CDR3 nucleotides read TGTGCCAGCTCACCACCAAGGGGGCAGGGAAGGAACACTGAAGCTTTCTTT. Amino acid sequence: CASSPPRGQGRNTEAFF.

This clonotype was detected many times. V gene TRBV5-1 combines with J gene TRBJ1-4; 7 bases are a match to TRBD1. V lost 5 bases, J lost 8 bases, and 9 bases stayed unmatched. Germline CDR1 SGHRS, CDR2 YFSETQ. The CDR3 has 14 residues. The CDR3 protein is CASSSGTALEKLFF. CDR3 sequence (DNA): TGCGCCAGCAGTTCCGGGACAGCTTTAGAAAAACTGTTTTTT.

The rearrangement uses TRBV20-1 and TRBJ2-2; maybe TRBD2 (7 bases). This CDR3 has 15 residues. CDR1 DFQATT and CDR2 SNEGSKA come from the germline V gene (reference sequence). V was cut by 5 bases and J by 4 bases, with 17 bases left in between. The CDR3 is CSAPGVGGGTGELFF. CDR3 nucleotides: TGCAGTGCTCCAGGGGTGGGGGGGGGCACCGGGGAGCTGTTTTTT.

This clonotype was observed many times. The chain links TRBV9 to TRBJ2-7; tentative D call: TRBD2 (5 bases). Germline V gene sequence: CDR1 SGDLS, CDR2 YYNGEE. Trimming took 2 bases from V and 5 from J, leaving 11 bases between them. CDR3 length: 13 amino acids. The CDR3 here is CASSVIEGHEQYF. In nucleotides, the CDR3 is TGTGCCAGCAGCGTCATTGAGGGCCACGAGCAGTACTTC.

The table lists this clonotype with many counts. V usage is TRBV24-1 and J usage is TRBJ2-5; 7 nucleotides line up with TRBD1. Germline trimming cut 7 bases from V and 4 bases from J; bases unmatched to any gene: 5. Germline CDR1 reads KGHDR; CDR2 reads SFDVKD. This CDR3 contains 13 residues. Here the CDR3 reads CATRGTAGETQYF. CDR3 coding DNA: TGTGCCACCAGGGGGACAGCCGGAGAGACCCAGTACTTC.

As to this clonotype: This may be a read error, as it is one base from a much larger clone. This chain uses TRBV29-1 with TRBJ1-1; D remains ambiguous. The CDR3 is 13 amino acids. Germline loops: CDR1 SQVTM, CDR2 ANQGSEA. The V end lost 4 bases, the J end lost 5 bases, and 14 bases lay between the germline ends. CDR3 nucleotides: TGCAGCGTTGTTTTGAAGTTAGTTACTGAAGCTTTCTTT. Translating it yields CSVVLKLVTEAFF.

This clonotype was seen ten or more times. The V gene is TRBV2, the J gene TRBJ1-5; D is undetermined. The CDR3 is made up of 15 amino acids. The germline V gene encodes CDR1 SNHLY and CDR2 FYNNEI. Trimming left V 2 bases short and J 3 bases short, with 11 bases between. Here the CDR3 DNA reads TGTGCCAGCAGTGAAAAGGTAGTTACCAATCAGCCCCAGCATTTT. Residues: CASSEKVVTNQPQHF.

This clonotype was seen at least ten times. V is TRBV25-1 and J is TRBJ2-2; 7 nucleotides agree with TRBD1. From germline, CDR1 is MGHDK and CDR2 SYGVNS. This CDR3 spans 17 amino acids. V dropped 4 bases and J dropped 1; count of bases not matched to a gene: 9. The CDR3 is CASSGSGTARNTGELFF. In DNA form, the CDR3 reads TGTGCCAGCAGTGGATCCGGGACAGCCAGGAACACCGGGGAGCTGTTTTTT.

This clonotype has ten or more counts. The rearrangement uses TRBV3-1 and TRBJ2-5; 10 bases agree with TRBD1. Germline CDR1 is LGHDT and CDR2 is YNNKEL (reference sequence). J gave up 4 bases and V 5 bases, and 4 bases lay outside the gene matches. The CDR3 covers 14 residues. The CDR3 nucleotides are TGTGCCAGCAGCATACGGACAGGGGGAGAGACCCAGTACTTC. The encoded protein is CASSIRTGGETQYF.

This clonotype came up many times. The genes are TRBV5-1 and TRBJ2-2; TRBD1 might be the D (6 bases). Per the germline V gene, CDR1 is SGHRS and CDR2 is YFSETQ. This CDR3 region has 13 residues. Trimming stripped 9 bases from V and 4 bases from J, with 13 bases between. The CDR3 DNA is TGCGCCACCACGGACAGTCCCACCGGGGAGCTGTTTTTT. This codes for CATTDSPTGELFF. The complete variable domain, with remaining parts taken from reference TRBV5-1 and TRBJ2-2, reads KAGVTQTPRYLIKTRGQQVTLSCSPISGHRSVSWYQQTPGQGLQFLFEYFSETQRNKGNFPGRFSGRQFSNSRSEMNVSTLELGDSALYLCATTDSPTGELFFGEGSRLTVL.

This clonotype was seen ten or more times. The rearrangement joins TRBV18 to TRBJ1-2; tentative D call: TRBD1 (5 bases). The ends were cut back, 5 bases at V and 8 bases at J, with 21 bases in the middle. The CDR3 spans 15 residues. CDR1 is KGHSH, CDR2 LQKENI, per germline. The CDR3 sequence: CASSTTGTAVLGYTF. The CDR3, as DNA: TGTGCCAGCTCAACAACCGGGACCGCTGTTCTGGGCTACACCTTC.

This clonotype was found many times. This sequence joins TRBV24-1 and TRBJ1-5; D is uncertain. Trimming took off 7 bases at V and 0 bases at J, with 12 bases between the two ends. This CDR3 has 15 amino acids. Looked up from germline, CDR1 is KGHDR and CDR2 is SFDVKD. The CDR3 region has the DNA TGTGCCACCAGCGACGATACAACTAGCAATCAGCCCCAGCATTTT. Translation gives CATSDDTTSNQPQHF.

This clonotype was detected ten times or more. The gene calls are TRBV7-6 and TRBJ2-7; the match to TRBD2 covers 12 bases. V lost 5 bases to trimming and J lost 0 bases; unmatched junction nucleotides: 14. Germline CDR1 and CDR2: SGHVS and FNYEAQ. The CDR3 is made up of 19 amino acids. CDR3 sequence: CASSPRGGTSGSRSYEQYF. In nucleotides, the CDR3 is TGTGCCAGCAGCCCTAGAGGGGGGACTAGCGGGTCCCGCTCCTACGAGCAGTACTTC.

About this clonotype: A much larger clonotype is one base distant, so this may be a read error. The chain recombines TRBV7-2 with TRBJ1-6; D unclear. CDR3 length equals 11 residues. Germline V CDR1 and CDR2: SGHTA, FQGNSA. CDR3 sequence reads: CASSYISSLHF. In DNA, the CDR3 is TGTGCCAGCAGCTACATTTCATCCCTCCACTTT.

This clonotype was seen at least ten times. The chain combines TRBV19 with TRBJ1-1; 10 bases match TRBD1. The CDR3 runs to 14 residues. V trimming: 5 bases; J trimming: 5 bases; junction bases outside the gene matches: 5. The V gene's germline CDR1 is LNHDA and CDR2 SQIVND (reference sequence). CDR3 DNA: TGTGCCAGTAGTGGACAGGGGGAAATTACTGAAGCTTTCTTT. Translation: CASSGQGEITEAFF.

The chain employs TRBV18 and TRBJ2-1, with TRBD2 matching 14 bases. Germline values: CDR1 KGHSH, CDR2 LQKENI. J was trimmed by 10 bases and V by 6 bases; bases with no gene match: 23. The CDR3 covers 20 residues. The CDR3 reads CASSLRTSGGTRRPTEEQFF. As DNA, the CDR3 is TGTGCCAGCTCCCTACGGACTAGCGGGGGGACCCGCCGCCCAACGGAGGAGCAGTTCTTC.

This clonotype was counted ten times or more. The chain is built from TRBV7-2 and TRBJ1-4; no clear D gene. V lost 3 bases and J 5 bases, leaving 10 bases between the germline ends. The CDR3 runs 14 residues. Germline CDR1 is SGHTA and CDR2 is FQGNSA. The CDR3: CASSFKGWNEKLFF. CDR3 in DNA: TGTGCCAGCAGCTTCAAGGGTTGGAATGAAAAACTGTTTTTT.

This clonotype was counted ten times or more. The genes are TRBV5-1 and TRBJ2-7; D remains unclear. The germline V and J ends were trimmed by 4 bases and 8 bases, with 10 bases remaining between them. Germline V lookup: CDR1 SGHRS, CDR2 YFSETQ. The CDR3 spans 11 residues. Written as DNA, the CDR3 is TGCGCCAGCAGCACCAGTAGGAAGCAGTACTTC. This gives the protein CASSTSRKQYF.

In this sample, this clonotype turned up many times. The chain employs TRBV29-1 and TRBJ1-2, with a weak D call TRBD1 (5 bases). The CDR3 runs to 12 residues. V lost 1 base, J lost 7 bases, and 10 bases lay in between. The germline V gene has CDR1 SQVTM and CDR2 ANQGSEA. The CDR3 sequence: CSVEVGGSGYTF. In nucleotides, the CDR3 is TGCAGCGTTGAAGTGGGGGGATCTGGCTACACCTTC.